This T cell receptor (beta chain) was identified during a study of beta chain features in type 1 diabetes. Study-wide points: A pattern of fewer insertions and more deletions at VDJ junctions was seen in type 1 diabetes patients. Among patients with Type 1 diabetes, TCRB CDR3s were moderately but significantly shorter in every one of the four CD4+ subsets.

This clone has just a few counts. Its specificity is not known. Between the trimmed V and J ends, which lost 4 bases and 4 bases, there was a span of 14 bases. The CDR3 has 14 amino acids. The germline CDR1 and CDR2 sequences are SGHTS and YDEGEE. Expressed TCRB transcripts got sequenced, as all isolated RNA was reverse transcribed. Assay: immunoSEQ multiplex PCR; the TCRdb copy retains only in-frame clones and omits some. The data show 600,000 or so clones, with roughly an eighth seen just once and more than 0.1% held by the top ten. The receptor's source is a man aged 25 to 45 with type 1 diabetes. Sequenced input: naive CD4+ T cells from blood. J is TRBJ1-2 and V is TRBV5-8; D not resolved. The CDR3 DNA sequence: TGTGCCAGCAGCAATTTCCTTTTTTCCTATGGCTACACCTTC. It specifies CASSNFLFSYGYTF.